Listed below are T cell receptor beta chains from one sample, sequenced in a study of regulatory T cells in long-lasting Graves disease. In TCRdb, the multiplex PCR reads were re-called with MiXCR into one record per CDR3 protein. This sample has roughly 380,000 distinct CDR3 sequences, with around 17% found just once. A further study also used this sample, focusing on T cells in Graves' hyperthyroidism and ophthalmopathy.

The specimen comprised peripheral blood mononuclear cells (PBMCs), sampled at new diagnosis, from a patient treated with antithyroid drugs. The source is a man in his forties with Graves disease. The CDR3 runs from the conserved cysteine through the conserved F or W. The order of the fields is CDR3 length, V gene, J gene, D gene, clone size, CDR3 DNA, CDR3 protein. D genes are given only for firm matches. The listing skips clone size in some rows; elsewhere it reads once, few, many or a size class.

14	TRBV3-1	TRBJ1-6	-	many	TGTGCCAGCAGCCAAGATCACGGTAATTCACCCCTCCACTTT	CASSQDHGNSPLHF
13	TRBV27	TRBJ2-5	TRBD1	few	TGTGCCAGCAGTGACAGGGGAGCTGAGACCCAGTACTTC	CASSDRGAETQYF
15	TRBV12-3/TRBV12-4	TRBJ1-1	-	many	TGTGCCAGCACCCTCCAGGGGACCTCCAGCACTGAAGCTTTCTTT	CASTLQGTSSTEAFF
14	TRBV2	TRBJ1-5	-	-	TGTGCCAGCAGACGGGACTTTGGCAATCAGCCCCAGCATTTT	CASRRDFGNQPQHF
13	TRBV2	TRBJ1-6	-	many	TGTGCCAGCAACGGGGAACATAATTCACCCCTCCACTTT	CASNGEHNSPLHF
14	TRBV20-1	TRBJ1-1	TRBD1	many	TGCAGTGCTGTCGACAGGGTGGCGAACACTGAAGCTTTCTTT	CSAVDRVANTEAFF
17	TRBV20-1	TRBJ2-3	-	many	TGCAGTGCTAGAGTCTTTGGACTTTCCGATGGCACAGATACGCAGTATTTT	CSARVFGLSDGTDTQYF
16	TRBV3-1	TRBJ1-1	TRBD1	many	TGTGCCAGCAGCCACCTCTGGACAGGGACGAACACTGAAGCTTTCTTT	CASSHLWTGTNTEAFF
11	TRBV28	TRBJ1-6	-	many	TGTGCCAGCAGCTCCAATTCACCCCTCCACTTT	CASSSNSPLHF
12	TRBV29-1	TRBJ2-1	-	many	TGCAGCGTTGGGACAGCCTACAATGAGCAGTTCTTC	CSVGTAYNEQFF
15	TRBV28	TRBJ1-1	-	many	TGTGCCAGCAGTCCTGACAGACTCATGAACACTGAAGCTTTCTTT	CASSPDRLMNTEAFF
14	TRBV29-1	TRBJ1-2	-	many	TGCAGCGTTGTGCCCAGGCACACTAACTATGGCTACACCTTC	CSVVPRHTNYGYTF
12	TRBV3-1	TRBJ2-3	-	many	TGTGCCAGCAGCCAAGGGACAGATACGCAGTATTTT	CASSQGTDTQYF
14	TRBV6-1	TRBJ2-7	-	many	TGTGCCAGCAGTGAAGGGAACAGACCCTACGAGCAGTACTTC	CASSEGNRPYEQYF
14	TRBV4-2	TRBJ2-7	-	few	TGTGCCAGCAGCCAAACCAACCGGGCGGACGAGCAGTACTTC	CASSQTNRADEQYF
14	TRBV28	TRBJ1-6	-	few	TGTGCCAGCAGAAACTCAGGGGAGAGTTCACCCCTCCACTTT	CASRNSGESSPLHF
15	TRBV12-3/TRBV12-4	TRBJ1-6	-	many	TGTGCCAGCAGCCAAGAGTCAGACTATAATTCACCCCTCCACTTT	CASSQESDYNSPLHF
17	TRBV28	TRBJ2-7	TRBD2	many	TGTGCCAGCAGTTACGGGGGTGGGGGGGGAAGAAGCTACGAGCAGTACTTC	CASSYGGGGGRSYEQYF
13	TRBV29-1	TRBJ1-1	-	-	TGCAGCGTTGATAACAGGGACTACACTGAAGCTTTCTTT	CSVDNRDYTEAFF
15	TRBV20-1	TRBJ2-1	-	many	TGCAGTGCTAGACCCGCCATCCGGTCCTACAATGAGCAGTTCTTC	CSARPAIRSYNEQFF
15	TRBV5-1	TRBJ2-5	-	once	TGTGCCAGCAGCCGTCGAAGGGGGTCAGAGCAGACCCAGTACTTC	CASSRRRGSEQTQYF
14	TRBV5-1	TRBJ1-2	-	many	TGCGCCAGCAGCTTGGAGCTCGGAGCCTATGGCTACACCTTC	CASSLELGAYGYTF
19	TRBV10-3	TRBJ2-3	-	many	TGTGCCATCAGTGAGCCCACCCGTAGCGCGCGGGGACACACAGATACGCAGTATTTT	CAISEPTRSARGHTDTQYF
16	TRBV5-1	TRBJ1-1	-	many	TGCGCCAGCAGCTTAGTGCCAGGGTCTGGGTACACTGAAGCTTTCTTT	CASSLVPGSGYTEAFF
13	TRBV28	TRBJ2-1	-	many	TGTGCCAGCAGTTTGACAGAGCCACCAAAGCAGTTCTTC	CASSLTEPPKQFF
15	TRBV7-2	TRBJ1-4	-	-	TGTGCCAGCAGCCCAGTGGCTGGACGGGATGAAAAACTGTTTTTT	CASSPVAGRDEKLFF
13	TRBV2	TRBJ2-1	-	-	TGTGCCAGCTGGCTAGGGGGAAGCAATGAGCAGTTCTTC	CASWLGGSNEQFF
13	TRBV15	TRBJ2-7	-	many	TGTGCCACCAGCAGAGCGGCCCGCTACGAGCAGTACTTC	CATSRAARYEQYF
15	TRBV6-1	TRBJ2-2	TRBD1	many	TGTGCCAGCAGAGACCGGGACAGGAACACCGGGGAGCTGTTTTTT	CASRDRDRNTGELFF
15	TRBV7-3	TRBJ1-5	-	few	TGTGCCAGCAGCCCTTGTAATGTGGGGGATAGGCCCCAGCATTTT	CASSPCNVGDRPQHF
13	TRBV18	TRBJ2-1	TRBD1	many	TGTGCCAGCTCACCAACAGGGGTGCATGAGCAGTTCTTC	CASSPTGVHEQFF
12	TRBV18	TRBJ2-7	-	many	TGTGCCAGCTCACCTTCACGGGGAGAGCAGTACTTC	CASSPSRGEQYF
13	TRBV5-1	TRBJ2-2	-	many	TGCGCCAGCAGCTTGTCGGGGGCCGGGGAGCTGTTTTTT	CASSLSGAGELFF
12	TRBV20-1	TRBJ1-2	-	few	TGCAGTGCTAGCGGGCGCGTTTACGGCTACACCTTC	CSASGRVYGYTF
15	TRBV18	TRBJ1-6	TRBD1	many	TGTGCCAGCTCACCCATGGCAGGGGGGTATTCACCCCTCCACTTT	CASSPMAGGYSPLHF
13	TRBV19	TRBJ1-2	-	few	TGTGCCAGTGAAAGCAGGGAAAAGGATGGCTACACCTTC	CASESREKDGYTF
14	TRBV2	TRBJ1-6	-	-	TGTGCCAGCAGTCGACAAACAGAAAATTCACCCCTCCACTTT	CASSRQTENSPLHF
13	TRBV20-1	TRBJ2-5	-	many	TGCAGTGCTCTTCAGGGGGGGAGGGAGACCCAGTACTTC	CSALQGGRETQYF
15	TRBV6-1	TRBJ2-3	-	many	TGTGCCAGCAGTGAAGCGTACAGGGTAACAGATACGCAGTATTTT	CASSEAYRVTDTQYF
17	TRBV10-3	TRBJ1-6	-	-	TGTGCCATCGCAGCGAACAGGGCCAGATCCTATAATTCACCCCTCCACTTT	CAIAANRARSYNSPLHF
13	TRBV7-3	TRBJ1-1	-	-	TGTGCCAGCAACCCACAACTAGTGAAAAGGGCTTTCTTT	CASNPQLVKRAFF
14	TRBV24-1	TRBJ2-5	-	-	TGTGCCACCAGTGACATGGACAGAGGGGAGACCCAGTACTTC	CATSDMDRGETQYF
16	TRBV3-1	TRBJ2-5	-	-	TGTGCCAGCAGCCAAGATATTACGGGGGCTCAAGAGACCCAGTACTTC	CASSQDITGAQETQYF
15	TRBV28	TRBJ1-5	TRBD1	few	TGTGCCAGCAGTTCCTACAGGGGGCTAAATCAGCCCCAGCATTTT	CASSSYRGLNQPQHF
12	TRBV6-1	TRBJ2-5	-	many	TGTGCCAGCAGCCCCGCGGACGAGACCCAGTACTTC	CASSPADETQYF
16	TRBV20-1	TRBJ2-3	-	many	TGCAGTGCTAGAGCGCAGGACTCACGGGTCCCAGATACGCAGTATTTT	CSARAQDSRVPDTQYF
16	TRBV7-3	TRBJ2-3	TRBD2	-	TGTGCCAGCAGCACCGGACTAGCGGGGCGCACAGATACGCAGTATTTT	CASSTGLAGRTDTQYF
16	TRBV20-1	TRBJ2-7	TRBD2	-	TGCAGTGCTAGAGATATGAAGCGGGGGACCCTCTACGAGCAGTACTTC	CSARDMKRGTLYEQYF